This TCR beta chain was recovered during a study of T cells of healthy individuals. Germline V gene sequence: CDR1 SGHRS, CDR2 YFSETQ. Germline trimming cut 4 bases from V and 5 bases from J; bases unmatched to any gene: 5. The CDR3 covers 14 residues. This clonotype was detected only a few times. MiXCR, applied by TCRdb to the 5' RACE reads, yields one record per CDR3 protein. The sample carries over 95,000 distinct CDR3 sequences, 15% to 20% recorded once. The J gene is TRBJ1-5, the V gene TRBV5-1; TRBD1 agrees at 8 bases. This TCR was sampled from a human donor in good health. CDR3 DNA sequence: TGCGCCAGCAGCCCGACAGGGGCGTATCAGCCCCAGCATTTT. It codes for CASSPTGAYQPQHF.